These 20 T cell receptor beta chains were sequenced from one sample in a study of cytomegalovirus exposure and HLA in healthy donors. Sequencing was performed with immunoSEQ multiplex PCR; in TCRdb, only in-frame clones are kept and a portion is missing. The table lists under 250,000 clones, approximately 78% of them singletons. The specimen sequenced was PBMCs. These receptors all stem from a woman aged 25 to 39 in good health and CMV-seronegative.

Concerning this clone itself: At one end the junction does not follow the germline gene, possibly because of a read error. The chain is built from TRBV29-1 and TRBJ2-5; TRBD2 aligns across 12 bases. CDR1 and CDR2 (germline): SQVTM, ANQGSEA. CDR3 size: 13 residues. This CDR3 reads CSVEGTSGETQYF. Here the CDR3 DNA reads TGCAGCGTCGAAGGGACTAGCGGGGAGACCCAGTACTTC.

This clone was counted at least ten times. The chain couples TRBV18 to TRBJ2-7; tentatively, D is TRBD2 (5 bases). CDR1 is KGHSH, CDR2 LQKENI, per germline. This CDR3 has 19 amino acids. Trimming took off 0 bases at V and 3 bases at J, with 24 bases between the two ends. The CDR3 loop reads CASSPPVNGKGLILYEQYF. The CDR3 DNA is TGTGCCAGCTCACCACCGGTTAACGGGAAGGGTTTGATCCTCTACGAGCAGTACTTC. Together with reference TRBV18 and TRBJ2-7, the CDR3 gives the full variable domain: NAGVMQNPRHLVRRRGQEARLRCSPMKGHSHVYWYRQLPEEGLKFMVYLQKENIIDESGMPKERFSAEFPKEGPSILRIQQVVRGDSAAYFCASSPPVNGKGLILYEQYFGPGTRLTVT.

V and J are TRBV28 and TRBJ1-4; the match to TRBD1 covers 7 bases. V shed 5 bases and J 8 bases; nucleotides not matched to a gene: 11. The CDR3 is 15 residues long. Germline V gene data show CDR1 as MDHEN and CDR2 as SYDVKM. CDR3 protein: CASSPPRGGREKLFF. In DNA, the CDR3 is TGTGCCAGCAGTCCGCCCCGAGGGGGCAGGGAAAAACTGTTTTTT.

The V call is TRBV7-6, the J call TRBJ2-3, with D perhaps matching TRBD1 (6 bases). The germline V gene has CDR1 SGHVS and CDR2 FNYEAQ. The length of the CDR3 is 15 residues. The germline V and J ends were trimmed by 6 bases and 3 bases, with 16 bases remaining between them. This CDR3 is CASRAGAHGTDTQYF. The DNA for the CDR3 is TGTGCCAGCAGGGCAGGGGCCCATGGGACAGATACGCAGTATTTT.

CDR3: CASRDLVGKNIQYF. CDR3 bases: TGTGCCAGCCGGGATTTAGTTGGCAAAAACATTCAGTACTTC. J is TRBJ2-4 and V is TRBV7-4, with a weak D call TRBD2 (5 bases). The V gene's germline CDR1 is SGHVT and CDR2 SQSDAQ. The CDR3 totals 14 residues. The ends were cut back, 8 bases at V and 3 bases at J, with 14 bases in the middle.

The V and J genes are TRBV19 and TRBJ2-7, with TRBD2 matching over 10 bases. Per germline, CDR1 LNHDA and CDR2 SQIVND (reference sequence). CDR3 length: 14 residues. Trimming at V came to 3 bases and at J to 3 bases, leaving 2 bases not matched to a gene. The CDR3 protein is CASSISSGGYEQYF. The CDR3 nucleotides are TGTGCCAGTAGTATCTCTAGCGGGGGCTACGAGCAGTACTTC.

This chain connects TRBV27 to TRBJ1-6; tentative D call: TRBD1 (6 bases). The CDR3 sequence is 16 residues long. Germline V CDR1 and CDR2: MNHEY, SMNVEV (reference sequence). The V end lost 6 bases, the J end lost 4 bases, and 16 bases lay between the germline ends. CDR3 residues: CASRDNWTAYNSPLHF. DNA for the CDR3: TGTGCCAGCAGGGACAATTGGACAGCGTATAATTCACCCCTCCACTTT.

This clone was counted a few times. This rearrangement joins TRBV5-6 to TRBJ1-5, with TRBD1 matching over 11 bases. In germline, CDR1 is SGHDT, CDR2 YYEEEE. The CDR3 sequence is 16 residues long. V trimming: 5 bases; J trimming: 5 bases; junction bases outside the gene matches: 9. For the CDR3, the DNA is TGTGCCAGCAGTCGAAGCGGGACAGGGGGGTATCAGCCCCAGCATTTT. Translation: CASSRSGTGGYQPQHF.

The CDR3 sequence: CAWKLGQGLAPLHF. CDR3 sequence (DNA): TGTGCCTGGAAGTTGGGACAGGGCCTTGCACCCCTCCACTTT. The chain combines TRBV30 with TRBJ1-6; 9 nucleotides line up with TRBD1. CDR3 length equals 14 residues. From germline, CDR1 is GTSNPN and CDR2 SVGIG (reference sequence). With V trimmed by 4 bases and J by 11 bases, 9 bases remained unmatched.

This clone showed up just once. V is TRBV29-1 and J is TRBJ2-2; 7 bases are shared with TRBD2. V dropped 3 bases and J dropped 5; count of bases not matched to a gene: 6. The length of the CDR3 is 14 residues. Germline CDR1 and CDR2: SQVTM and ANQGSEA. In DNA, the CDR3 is TGCAGCGTTGAGGGAGGGGATAGGACCGGGGAGCTGTTTTTT. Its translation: CSVEGGDRTGELFF.

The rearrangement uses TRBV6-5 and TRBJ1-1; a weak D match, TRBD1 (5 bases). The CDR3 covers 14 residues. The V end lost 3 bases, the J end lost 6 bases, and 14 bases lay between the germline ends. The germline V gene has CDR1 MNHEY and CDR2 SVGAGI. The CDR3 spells CASSYGSGLAEAFF. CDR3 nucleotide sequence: TGTGCCAGCAGTTATGGTTCAGGGTTAGCTGAAGCTTTCTTT.

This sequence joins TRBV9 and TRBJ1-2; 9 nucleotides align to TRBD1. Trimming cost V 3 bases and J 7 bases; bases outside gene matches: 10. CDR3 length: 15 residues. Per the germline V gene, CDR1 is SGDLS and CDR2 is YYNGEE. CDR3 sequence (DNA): TGTGCCAGCAGCGCGAGGGAACAGGGGGCGCTTGGCTACACCTTC. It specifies CASSAREQGALGYTF.

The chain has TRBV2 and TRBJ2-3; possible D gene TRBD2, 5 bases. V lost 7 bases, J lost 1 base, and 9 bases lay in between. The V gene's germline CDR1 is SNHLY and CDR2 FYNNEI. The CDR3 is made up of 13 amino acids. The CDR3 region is CASTGKGTDTQYF. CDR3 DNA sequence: TGTGCCAGCACCGGGAAAGGCACAGATACGCAGTATTTT. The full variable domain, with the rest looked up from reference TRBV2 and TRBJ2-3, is EPEVTQTPSHQVTQMGQEVILRCVPISNHLYFYWYRQILGQKVEFLVSFYNNEISEKSEIFDDQFSVERPDGSNFTLKIRSTKLEDSAMYFCASTGKGTDTQYFGPGTRLTVL.

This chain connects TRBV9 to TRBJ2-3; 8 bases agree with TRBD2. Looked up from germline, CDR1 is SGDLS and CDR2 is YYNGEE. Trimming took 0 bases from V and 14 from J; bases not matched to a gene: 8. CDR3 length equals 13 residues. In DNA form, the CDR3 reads TGTGCCAGCAGCGTAGGGGAGCGGGAGAGAGCGTATTTT. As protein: CASSVGERERAYF.

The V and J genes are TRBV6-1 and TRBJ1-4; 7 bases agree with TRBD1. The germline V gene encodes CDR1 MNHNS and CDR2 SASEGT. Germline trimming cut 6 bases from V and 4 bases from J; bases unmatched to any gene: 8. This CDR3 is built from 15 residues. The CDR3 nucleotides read TGTGCCAGCAGGGCAGACAGGGCGCGTAATGAAAAACTGTTTTTT. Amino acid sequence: CASRADRARNEKLFF.

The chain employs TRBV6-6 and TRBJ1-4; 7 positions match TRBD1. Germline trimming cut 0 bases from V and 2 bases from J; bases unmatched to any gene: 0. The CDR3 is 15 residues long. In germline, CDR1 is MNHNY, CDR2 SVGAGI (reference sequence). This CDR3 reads CASSYSQGTNEKLFF. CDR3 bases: TGTGCCAGCAGTTACTCACAGGGGACTAATGAAAAACTGTTTTTT.

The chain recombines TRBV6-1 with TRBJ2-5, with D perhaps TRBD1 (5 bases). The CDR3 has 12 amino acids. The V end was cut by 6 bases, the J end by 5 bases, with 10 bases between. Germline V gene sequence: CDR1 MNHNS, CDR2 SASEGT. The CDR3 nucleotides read TGTGCCAGCAGCAGGGTTCTTGAGACCCAGTACTTC. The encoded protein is CASSRVLETQYF.

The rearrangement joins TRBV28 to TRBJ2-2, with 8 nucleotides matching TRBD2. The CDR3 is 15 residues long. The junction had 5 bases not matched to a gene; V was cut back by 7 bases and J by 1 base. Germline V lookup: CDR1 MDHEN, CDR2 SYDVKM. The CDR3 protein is CASITAGENTGELFF. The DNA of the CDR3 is TGTGCCAGCATCACAGCGGGGGAGAACACCGGGGAGCTGTTTTTT.

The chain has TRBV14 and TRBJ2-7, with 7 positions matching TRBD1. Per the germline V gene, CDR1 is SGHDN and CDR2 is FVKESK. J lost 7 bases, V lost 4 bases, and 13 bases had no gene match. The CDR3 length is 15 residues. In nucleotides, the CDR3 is TGTGCCAGCAGCCGCCTCCTTCGGACAGGCGGTGAGCAGTACTTC. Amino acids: CASSRLLRTGGEQYF.

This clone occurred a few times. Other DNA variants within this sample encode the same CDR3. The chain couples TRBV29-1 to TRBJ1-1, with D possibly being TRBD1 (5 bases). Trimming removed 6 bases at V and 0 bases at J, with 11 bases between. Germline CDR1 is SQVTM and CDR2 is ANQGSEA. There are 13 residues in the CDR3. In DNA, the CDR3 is TGCAGCGTCACAGGTCACTTGAACACTGAAGCTTTCTTT. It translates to CSVTGHLNTEAFF.